This is a list of T cell receptor beta chains from one sample in a study of shared clonotypes between healthy human individuals. Using immunoSEQ multiplex PCR, the repertoire was profiled, and TCRdb retains in-frame clones only, with some absent. In the table there are about 2.2 million clones, 85% to 95% of which are singletons. The sample consisted of naive CD8+ T cells from PBMCs. These receptors came from a young man in good health. Some clones in this sample may be carry-over from other donors' samples. Each CDR3 is given with its conserved first and last residue. A D gene is named only where the DNA matches it firmly. The size entry is marked missing in some rows and otherwise reads once, few, many or a size class.

v_gene: TRBV28
d_gene: -
j_gene: TRBJ1-2
len: 10
abundance: -
CDR3nt: TGTGCCAGCAGTCAGGATGGCTACACCTTC
CDR3aa: CASSQDGYTF

v_gene: TRBV27
d_gene: -
j_gene: TRBJ2-1
len: 14
abundance: -
CDR3nt: TGTGCCAGCAGTCCCACGACAGGTTTTAATGAGCAGTTCTTC
CDR3aa: CASSPTTGFNEQFF

v_gene: TRBV10-3
d_gene: -
j_gene: TRBJ2-1
len: 13
abundance: once
CDR3nt: TGTGCCATCAGTGAGTCGGTGATCAATGAGCAGTTCTTC
CDR3aa: CAISESVINEQFF

v_gene: TRBV7-9
d_gene: TRBD2
j_gene: TRBJ2-3
len: 16
abundance: once
CDR3nt: TGTGCCAGCAGCTCGACTAGCGGGAGGCGGGGAGATACGCAGTATTTT
CDR3aa: CASSSTSGRRGDTQYF

v_gene: TRBV7-9
d_gene: -
j_gene: TRBJ1-4
len: 13
abundance: -
CDR3nt: TGTGCCGTCAAAGGTGGGGGAGACGAAAAACTGTTTTTT
CDR3aa: CAVKGGGDEKLFF

v_gene: TRBV5-1
d_gene: TRBD1
j_gene: TRBJ1-2
len: 16
abundance: -
CDR3nt: TGCGCCAGCAGGACGAACAGGGGTCGCGGCGACTATGGCTACACCTTC
CDR3aa: CASRTNRGRGDYGYTF

v_gene: TRBV6-1
d_gene: -
j_gene: TRBJ1-3
len: 14
abundance: -
CDR3nt: TGTGCCAGCACCCCCCGGCTCTCTGGAAACACCATATATTTT
CDR3aa: CASTPRLSGNTIYF

v_gene: TRBV7-9
d_gene: TRBD1
j_gene: TRBJ2-7
len: 14
abundance: -
CDR3nt: TGTGCCAGCAGCGGTGGGACAGAAGGGTACGAGCAGTACTTC
CDR3aa: CASSGGTEGYEQYF

v_gene: TRBV10-3
d_gene: TRBD2
j_gene: TRBJ2-7
len: 15
abundance: -
CDR3nt: TGTGCCATCAGTGAGCCAACCGGGAGGGCCGGGGAGCAGTACTTC
CDR3aa: CAISEPTGRAGEQYF

v_gene: TRBV9
d_gene: TRBD2
j_gene: TRBJ2-2
len: 20
abundance: -
CDR3nt: TGTGCCAGCAGCGGGCCGGGACAGGGGACTAGCGGGATTAACACCGGGGAGCTGTTTTTT
CDR3aa: CASSGPGQGTSGINTGELFF

v_gene: TRBV5-6
d_gene: -
j_gene: TRBJ1-4
len: 15
abundance: once
CDR3nt: TGTGCCAGCAGCCCGTCGTCCGCAACTAATGAAAAACTGTTTTTT
CDR3aa: CASSPSSATNEKLFF

v_gene: TRBV27
d_gene: -
j_gene: TRBJ2-1
len: 13
abundance: -
CDR3nt: TGTGCCAGCAGTTTTACAGGCCCCCTGGAGCAGTTCTTC
CDR3aa: CASSFTGPLEQFF

v_gene: TRBV28
d_gene: -
j_gene: TRBJ2-1
len: 13
abundance: -
CDR3nt: TGTGCCAGCAGTACCGCCGGAGGGGGGGAGCAGTTCTTC
CDR3aa: CASSTAGGGEQFF

v_gene: TRBV11-2
d_gene: -
j_gene: TRBJ2-7
len: 16
abundance: -
CDR3nt: TGTGCCAGCAGCCCGAGAGGTATGGGGGGCCGGGCCGAGCAGTACTTC
CDR3aa: CASSPRGMGGRAEQYF

v_gene: TRBV27
d_gene: -
j_gene: TRBJ2-7
len: 13
abundance: once
CDR3nt: TGTGCCAGCAGTTTATTGGCGGGTGGAGAGCAGTACTTC
CDR3aa: CASSLLAGGEQYF

v_gene: TRBV27
d_gene: TRBD1
j_gene: TRBJ2-7
len: 15
abundance: -
CDR3nt: TGTGCCAGCAGTATCAGACAGGGCAAGCCCTACGAGCAGTACTTC
CDR3aa: CASSIRQGKPYEQYF

v_gene: TRBV11-2
d_gene: -
j_gene: TRBJ2-6
len: 17
abundance: -
CDR3nt: TGTGCCAGCAGCCCACGGAGGGGGGGCCTCCTGGCCAACGTCCTGACTTTC
CDR3aa: CASSPRRGGLLANVLTF

v_gene: TRBV9
d_gene: TRBD1
j_gene: TRBJ2-1
len: 16
abundance: -
CDR3nt: TGTGCCAGCAGCGCGCCGGGACAGGGCTCCTACAATGAGCAGTTCTTC
CDR3aa: CASSAPGQGSYNEQFF

v_gene: TRBV28
d_gene: -
j_gene: TRBJ2-7
len: 14
abundance: -
CDR3nt: TGTGCCAGCAGCTCCGACAGTTTGGTCTACGAGCAGTACTTC
CDR3aa: CASSSDSLVYEQYF

v_gene: TRBV28
d_gene: -
j_gene: TRBJ1-1
len: 16
abundance: -
CDR3nt: TGTGCCAGCAGCCAACCTACAGGGTGGGGGGACACTGAAGCTTTCTTT
CDR3aa: CASSQPTGWGDTEAFF

v_gene: TRBV7-9
d_gene: TRBD1
j_gene: TRBJ2-3
len: 17
abundance: once
CDR3nt: TGTGCCAGCAGCTTAGATCGGGACAGGGGGCGGGCAGATACGCAGTATTTT
CDR3aa: CASSLDRDRGRADTQYF

v_gene: TRBV27
d_gene: -
j_gene: TRBJ2-1
len: 12
abundance: -
CDR3nt: TGTGCCAGCAGCCCACTAGGAGGGGCGCAGTTCTTC
CDR3aa: CASSPLGGAQFF

v_gene: TRBV11-2
d_gene: -
j_gene: TRBJ2-1
len: 12
abundance: -
CDR3nt: TGTGCCAGCAGCTTATTCGGGCATGAGCAGTTCTTC
CDR3aa: CASSLFGHEQFF

v_gene: TRBV27
d_gene: -
j_gene: TRBJ1-2
len: 13
abundance: -
CDR3nt: TGTGCCAGCAGTTTCGTGGGGGCGCAGGGCTACACCTTC
CDR3aa: CASSFVGAQGYTF

v_gene: TRBV15
d_gene: -
j_gene: TRBJ2-7
len: 15
abundance: -
CDR3nt: TGTGCCACCAGCAGAGAAAGGACAGACTCCTACGAGCAGTACTTC
CDR3aa: CATSRERTDSYEQYF

v_gene: TRBV29-1
d_gene: -
j_gene: TRBJ2-7
len: 13
abundance: once
CDR3nt: TGCAGCGTCCTACAGGGCCTGGACTACGAGCAGTACTTC
CDR3aa: CSVLQGLDYEQYF

v_gene: TRBV15
d_gene: -
j_gene: TRBJ2-1
len: 15
abundance: -
CDR3nt: TGTGCCACCAGCAGTGGCAAACAACCCCCAAATGAGCAGTTCTTC
CDR3aa: CATSSGKQPPNEQFF

v_gene: TRBV4-3
d_gene: TRBD1
j_gene: TRBJ2-1
len: 15
abundance: -
CDR3nt: TGCGCCAGCAGCCTCCTCAACGCTCCGGGACAGGCTGAGTTCTTC
CDR3aa: CASSLLNAPGQAEFF

v_gene: TRBV28
d_gene: -
j_gene: TRBJ1-4
len: 14
abundance: -
CDR3nt: TGTGCCAGCAGCCACGGGACGGGGAATGAAAAACTGTTTTTT
CDR3aa: CASSHGTGNEKLFF

v_gene: TRBV6-1
d_gene: -
j_gene: TRBJ2-7
len: 13
abundance: -
CDR3nt: TGTGCCAGCAGGGGGACGGACTTTTACGAGCAGTACTTC
CDR3aa: CASRGTDFYEQYF

v_gene: TRBV19
d_gene: TRBD1
j_gene: TRBJ2-7
len: 15
abundance: -
CDR3nt: TGTGCCAGTAGTATTAGAGGACAGGGGTCCTACGAGCAGTACTTC
CDR3aa: CASSIRGQGSYEQYF

v_gene: TRBV4-3
d_gene: -
j_gene: TRBJ2-1
len: 12
abundance: once
CDR3nt: TGCGCCAGCAGCCACCGGGGCAGTGAGCAGTTCTTC
CDR3aa: CASSHRGSEQFF

v_gene: TRBV27
d_gene: -
j_gene: TRBJ2-2
len: 12
abundance: -
CDR3nt: TGTGCCAGCAGCCATCCCACCGGGGAGCTGTTTTTT
CDR3aa: CASSHPTGELFF

v_gene: TRBV11-2
d_gene: TRBD1
j_gene: TRBJ2-4
len: 15
abundance: -
CDR3nt: TGTGCCAGCAGCTTGGGGGACAGGGGTAGGGACATTCAGTACTTC
CDR3aa: CASSLGDRGRDIQYF

v_gene: TRBV7-8
d_gene: -
j_gene: TRBJ2-1
len: 16
abundance: -
CDR3nt: TGTGCCAGCAGCTTAGTTTCCACTAGCTCCTACAATGAGCAGTTCTTC
CDR3aa: CASSLVSTSSYNEQFF

v_gene: TRBV9
d_gene: -
j_gene: TRBJ2-7
len: 13
abundance: -
CDR3nt: TGTGCCAGCAGCGCGGAGGGGTCGGGGGAGCAGTACTTC
CDR3aa: CASSAEGSGEQYF

v_gene: TRBV9
d_gene: -
j_gene: TRBJ2-1
len: 15
abundance: -
CDR3nt: TGTGCCAGCAGCGTATGGGGGAACCCTATGAATGAGCAGTTCTTC
CDR3aa: CASSVWGNPMNEQFF

v_gene: TRBV15
d_gene: -
j_gene: TRBJ1-2
len: 20
abundance: -
CDR3nt: TGTGCCACCAGCAGAGATCCCGATCAGGGGACCTACCGTCTAGGGTATGGCTACACCTTC
CDR3aa: CATSRDPDQGTYRLGYGYTF